This T cell receptor (beta chain) was captured in a study of shared clonotypes between healthy human individuals. Germline lookup yields CDR1 SNHLY and CDR2 FYNNEI. The V gene lost 8 bases and the J gene lost 7 bases, with 14 bases spanning the gap. The CDR3 consists of 12 residues. Original methodology: There were no quality scores in the junction-only immunoSEQ sequences, so filtering differed. Sequencing was performed with immunoSEQ multiplex PCR; in TCRdb, only in-frame clones are kept and a portion is missing. V and J calls and clone size follow that table, whereas D and trimming were derived from the DNA. The sample includes about 1.4 million clones, around 97% of them seen just once. The healthy adult donors were HIV-negative and reported no recent acute infections or vaccinations. Remarks on this clone: Its antigen is as yet unknown.

Whole-study results and caveats: Even with large depth, rarefaction showed that sorted-subset sequencing was incomplete.

This clonotype originated in a man younger than 40 in good health. The V call is TRBV2, the J call TRBJ1-1; D gene ambiguous. Material: naive CD4+ T cells sorted from blood. Subset of the sample: CD45RA+ positively selected. CDR3 DNA sequence: TGTGCCAGCGCCGCAATCAAGATTGAAGCTTTCTTT. Protein product: CASAAIKIEAFF. Filled out from reference TRBV2 and TRBJ1-1, the complete variable domain reads EPEVTQTPSHQVTQMGQEVILRCVPISNHLYFYWYRQILGQKVEFLVSFYNNEISEKSEIFDDQFSVERPDGSNFTLKIRSTKLEDSAMYFCASAAIKIEAFFGQGTRLTVV.